The 24 T cell receptor beta chains listed next were all sequenced from one sample in a study of response to subunit inactivated influenza vaccine. Each CDR3 protein gets one entry after TCRdb re-called the RT-PCR reads with MiXCR. The data hold roughly 500,000 distinct CDR3 sequences, with approximately 15% observed a single time. This specimen was CD4+ T cells sorted from PBMCs, taken less than 30 months after vaccination. Every receptor here comes from a man in his fifties or sixties who received an inactivated influenza vaccine.

This clonotype was found a few times. The gene calls are TRBV4-1 and TRBJ2-7; 8 bases align to TRBD1. The CDR3 spans 15 residues. Germline lookup yields CDR1 MGHRA and CDR2 YSYEKL. Losses at the gene ends were 4 bases for V and 5 bases for J; bases not matched to a gene: 10. The CDR3 protein is CASSRVTQGAHEQYF. CDR3 nucleotides: TGCGCCAGCAGCCGAGTTACCCAGGGGGCCCACGAGCAGTACTTC.

This clonotype came up a few times. The chain employs TRBV28 and TRBJ2-4; the D is unclear. CDR1 and CDR2 from the germline V gene are MDHEN and SYDVKM. The CDR3 contains 13 residues. V lost 5 bases, J lost 9 bases, and 14 bases lay in between. CDR3 residues: CASSPQYYGIQYF. DNA for the CDR3: TGTGCCAGCAGTCCCCAATACTATGGCATTCAGTACTTC.

This clonotype was counted only a few times. The V call is TRBV29-1, the J call TRBJ2-2; D possibly corresponds to TRBD1 (5 bases). Germline loops: CDR1 SQVTM, CDR2 ANQGSEA. This CDR3 region has 18 residues. V lost 4 bases and J lost 0, with 21 bases in between. CDR3 coding DNA: TGCAGCGTTGCATTTTTAGGGGTTGGCACTGCGAACACCGGGGAGCTGTTTTTT. This sequence encodes CSVAFLGVGTANTGELFF.

The rearrangement links TRBV2 to TRBJ2-1; 7 bases are a match to TRBD2. This CDR3 region has 13 residues. Per the germline V gene, CDR1 is SNHLY and CDR2 is FYNNEI. V shed 5 bases, J shed 6 bases, and the junction held 4 bases outside the gene matches. CDR3 coding DNA: TGTGCCAGCAGTCGCACTAGCGCCAATGAGCAGTTCTTC. Protein product: CASSRTSANEQFF.

This clonotype occurred many times. The rearrangement uses TRBV28 and TRBJ2-7; 7 bases align to TRBD2. The CDR3 extends over 14 amino acids. The V gene's germline CDR1 is MDHEN and CDR2 SYDVKM. The ends lost 3 bases at V and 0 bases at J; junction bases unmatched: 2. Here the CDR3 DNA reads TGTGCCAGCAGTTTTCAGCGGGACTCCTACGAGCAGTACTTC. Translation gives CASSFQRDSYEQYF. The full variable domain, completed using reference TRBV28 and TRBJ2-7, is DVKVTQSSRYLVKRTGEKVFLECVQDMDHENMFWYRQDPGLGLRLIYFSYDVKMKEKGDIPEGYSVSREKKERFSLILESASTNQTSMYLCASSFQRDSYEQYFGPGTRLTVT.

V usage is TRBV21-1 and J usage is TRBJ1-1. TRBV21-1 is termed a pseudogene. The CDR3 contains 14 residues. The CDR3 DNA reads TGTGCCAGTTCGGAAGGGTTAGGGGACACTGAAGCTTTCTTT. Residues: CASSEGLGDTEAFF.

This chain joins TRBV6-2 or TRBV6-3 and TRBJ1-2; D gene unclear. Germline CDR1 MNHEY, CDR2 SVGEGT. The V gene lost 5 bases and the J gene lost 4 bases, with 11 bases spanning the gap. The CDR3 runs to 13 residues. CDR3 sequence reads: CASSRDSGYGYTF. In DNA, the CDR3 is TGTGCCAGCAGTCGTGATTCCGGCTATGGCTACACCTTC.

The chain joins TRBV7-8 to TRBJ2-1; 11 bases map to TRBD2. Germline trimming cut 4 bases from V and 1 base from J; bases unmatched to any gene: 3. This CDR3 region has 16 residues. Germline CDR1 is SGHVS and CDR2 is FQNEAQ. The DNA of the CDR3 is TGTGCCAGCAGCTCCACTAGCGGGAGTTCCTACAATGAGCAGTTCTTC. Its protein is CASSSTSGSSYNEQFF.

This clonotype came up many times. V gene TRBV12-3 or TRBV12-4 combines with J gene TRBJ1-2; perhaps TRBD1 as D (6 bases). The length of the CDR3 is 13 residues. The ends were cut back, 6 bases at V and 2 bases at J, with 10 bases in the middle. The CDR3 region has the DNA TGTGCCAGCAGAGGGGACACCAACTATGGCTACACCTTC. Translated, it gives CASRGDTNYGYTF.

This sequence joins TRBV20-1 and TRBJ1-5; the D gene is possibly TRBD1 (6 bases). Germline-derived CDR1 and CDR2 are DFQATT and SNEGSKA (reference sequence). The CDR3 is made up of 15 amino acids. Trimming pared 4 bases from V and 4 bases from J, leaving 17 bases between. As DNA, the CDR3 is TGCAGTGCTACCCCACAGGGCCCCAAGAATCAGCCCCAGCATTTT. It specifies CSATPQGPKNQPQHF.

This clonotype was seen a handful of times. This chain uses TRBV12-3 or TRBV12-4 with TRBJ2-7; TRBD1 aligns across 9 bases. With V trimmed by 5 bases and J by 2 bases, 10 bases remained unmatched. The CDR3 is 16 residues long. CDR3 in amino acids: CASSETGGTLPYEQYF. CDR3 in DNA: TGTGCCAGCAGTGAGACAGGGGGTACCCTTCCCTACGAGCAGTACTTC.

This clonotype was picked up a small number of times. The chain uses TRBV10-3 and TRBJ2-3, with TRBD2 matching 7 bases. The germline V gene has CDR1 ENHRY and CDR2 SYGVKD. Trimming took 9 bases from V and 0 from J; bases not matched to a gene: 9. CDR3 length: 15 amino acids. The CDR3 region is CAILARGESTDTQYF. CDR3 nucleotides: TGTGCCATTCTGGCTCGGGGGGAAAGCACAGATACGCAGTATTTT.

The rearrangement uses TRBV7-9 and TRBJ2-7; D ambiguous. The CDR3 sequence is 14 residues long. The germline V and J ends were trimmed by 5 bases and 3 bases, with 14 bases remaining between them. Germline-derived CDR1 and CDR2 are SEHNR and FQNEAQ (reference sequence). The CDR3 DNA follows: TGTGCCAGCAGCCCACGGAATAGAGACTACGAGCAGTACTTC. This encodes CASSPRNRDYEQYF.

This clonotype was counted between two and nine times. The CDR3 DNA follows: TGTGCCAGCAGCCATACCGGGACTGCAGCCTACGAGCAGTACTTC. This translates into CASSHTGTAAYEQYF. The chain couples TRBV3-1 to TRBJ2-7, with D possibly being TRBD2 (6 bases). Germline lookup yields CDR1 LGHDT and CDR2 YNNKEL (reference sequence). The V gene lost 3 bases and the J gene lost 2 bases, with 14 bases spanning the gap. The CDR3 is made up of 15 amino acids.

This chain uses TRBV6-2 or TRBV6-3 with TRBJ2-7, with 7 bases fitting TRBD2. V dropped 6 bases and J dropped 3; count of bases not matched to a gene: 11. The CDR3 runs to 15 residues. Germline V gene lookup returns CDR1 MNHEY and CDR2 SVGEGT. The CDR3 spells CASRTWAGDFYEQYF. CDR3 DNA sequence: TGTGCCAGCAGGACGTGGGCGGGAGACTTCTACGAGCAGTACTTC.

This clonotype was seen only a few times. The V and J genes are TRBV6-5 and TRBJ1-2; 8 nucleotides agree with TRBD1. From germline, CDR1 is MNHEY and CDR2 SVGAGI. V gave up 2 bases and J gave up 2 bases; unmatched junction bases: 4. This CDR3 comprises 15 residues. This CDR3 reads CASSYGQGNNYGYTF. The CDR3 nucleotides are TGTGCCAGCAGTTACGGACAGGGAAACAACTATGGCTACACCTTC.

This clonotype was seen a few times. The chain joins TRBV15 to TRBJ1-1; TRBD1 matches 7 bases. Germline CDR1 reads LNHNV; CDR2 reads YYDKDF (reference sequence). The trim removed 2 bases at V and 4 bases at J, leaving 10 bases unmatched. The CDR3 sequence is 16 residues long. CDR3 nucleotides: TGTGCCACCAGCAGAACCCTCCGGGACAGTGGCACTGAAGCTTTCTTT. It translates to CATSRTLRDSGTEAFF.

The CDR3 here is CAISVRARETDTQYF. The CDR3 DNA reads TGTGCCATCAGTGTCAGGGCCCGGGAGACAGATACGCAGTATTTT. The V gene is TRBV10-3, the J gene TRBJ2-3, with D possibly matching TRBD2 (6 bases). V was pared by 4 bases and J by 3 bases, with 14 bases between. Germline values: CDR1 ENHRY, CDR2 SYGVKD. This CDR3 spans 15 amino acids.

The chain combines TRBV11-2 with TRBJ2-3; no clear D gene. Germline values: CDR1 SGHAT, CDR2 FQNNGV. This CDR3 region has 16 residues. V lost 1 base, J lost 2 bases, and 13 bases lay in between. In DNA, the CDR3 is TGTGCCAGCAGCTTAGCTATTGGCGGTCTCACAGATACGCAGTATTTT. It is translated as CASSLAIGGLTDTQYF.

The chain employs TRBV3-1 and TRBJ2-7, with D possibly matching TRBD1 (5 bases). Germline loops: CDR1 LGHDT, CDR2 YNNKEL (reference sequence). CDR3 length: 15 amino acids. V dropped 1 base and J dropped 2 bases, with 12 bases sitting between them. The CDR3 is CASSQGLGVPYEQYF. The CDR3 DNA reads TGTGCCAGCAGCCAAGGTTTAGGGGTCCCCTACGAGCAGTACTTC.

This chain links TRBV5-6 with TRBJ2-2; D unresolved. V lost 1 base to trimming and J lost 5 bases, with 12 bases between them. Germline CDR1 is SGHDT and CDR2 is YYEEEE. There are 15 residues in the CDR3. CDR3 sequence: CASSLIPSGTGELFF. CDR3 coding DNA: TGTGCCAGCAGCTTGATCCCAAGTGGTACCGGGGAGCTGTTTTTT.

The rearrangement joins TRBV4-1 to TRBJ2-1; D assignment may be TRBD1 or TRBD2 (6 bases each). The CDR3 runs to 16 residues. V was trimmed by 1 base and J by 3 bases, leaving 13 bases between them. Germline assignment: CDR1 MGHRA and CDR2 YSYEKL. CDR3 nucleotides: TGCGCCAGCAGCCAAGGGGACGGGGGCTACTACAATGAGCAGTTCTTC. Translating gives CASSQGDGGYYNEQFF.

This sequence joins TRBV11-3 and TRBJ2-1; TRBD2 matches 9 bases. The germline V gene encodes CDR1 SGHNT and CDR2 YENEEA. Unmatched junction bases numbered 9, after V lost 7 bases and J lost 8 bases. This CDR3 is built from 14 residues. CDR3 region: CASTSSGSSHEQFF. The CDR3 DNA sequence: TGTGCCAGCACTAGTAGCGGGAGTAGCCATGAGCAGTTCTTC.

This clonotype occurred a few times. The chain is built from TRBV12-3 or TRBV12-4 and TRBJ2-2, with 8 bases lining up with TRBD2. Unmatched junction bases numbered 7, after V lost 5 bases and J lost 8 bases. The CDR3 extends over 14 amino acids. CDR3 region: CASSTGLGRGELFF. CDR3 coding DNA: TGTGCCAGCAGTACGGGACTAGGCAGGGGGGAGCTGTTTTTT.